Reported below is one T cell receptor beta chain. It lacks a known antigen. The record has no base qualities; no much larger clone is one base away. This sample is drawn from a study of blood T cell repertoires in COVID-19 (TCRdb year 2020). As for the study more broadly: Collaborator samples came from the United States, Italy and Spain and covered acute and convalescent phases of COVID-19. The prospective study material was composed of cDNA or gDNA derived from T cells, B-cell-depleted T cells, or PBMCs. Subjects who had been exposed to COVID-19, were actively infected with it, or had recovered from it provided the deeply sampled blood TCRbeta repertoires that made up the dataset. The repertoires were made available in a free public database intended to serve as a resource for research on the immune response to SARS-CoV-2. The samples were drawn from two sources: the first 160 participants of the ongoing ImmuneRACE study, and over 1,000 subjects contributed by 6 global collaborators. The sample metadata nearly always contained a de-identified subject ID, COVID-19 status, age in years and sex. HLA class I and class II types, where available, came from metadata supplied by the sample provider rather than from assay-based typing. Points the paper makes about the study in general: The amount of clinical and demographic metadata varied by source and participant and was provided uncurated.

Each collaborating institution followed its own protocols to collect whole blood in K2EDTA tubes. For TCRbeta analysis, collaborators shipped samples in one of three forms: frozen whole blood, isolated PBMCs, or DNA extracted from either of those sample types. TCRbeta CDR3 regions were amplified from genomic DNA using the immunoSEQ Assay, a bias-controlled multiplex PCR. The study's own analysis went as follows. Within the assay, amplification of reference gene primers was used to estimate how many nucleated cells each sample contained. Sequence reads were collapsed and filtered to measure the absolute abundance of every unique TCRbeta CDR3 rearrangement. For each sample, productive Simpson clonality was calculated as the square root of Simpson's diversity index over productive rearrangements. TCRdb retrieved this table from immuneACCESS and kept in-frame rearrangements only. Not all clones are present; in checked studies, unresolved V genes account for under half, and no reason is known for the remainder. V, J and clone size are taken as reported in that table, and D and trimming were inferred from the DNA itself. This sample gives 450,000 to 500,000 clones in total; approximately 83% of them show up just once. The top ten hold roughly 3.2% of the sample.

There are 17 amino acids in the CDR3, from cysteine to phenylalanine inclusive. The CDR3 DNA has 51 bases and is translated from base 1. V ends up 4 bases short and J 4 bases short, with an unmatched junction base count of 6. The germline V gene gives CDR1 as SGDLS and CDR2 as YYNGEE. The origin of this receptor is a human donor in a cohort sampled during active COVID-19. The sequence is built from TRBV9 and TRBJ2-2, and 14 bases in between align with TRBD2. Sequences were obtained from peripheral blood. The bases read TGTGCCAGCAGCAGATCCGGGACTAGCGGGAGCACCGGGGAGCTGTTTTTT. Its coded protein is CASSRSGTSGSTGELFF.